A selection of T cell receptor beta chains follows, all from one sample in a study of blood T cell repertoires in COVID-19. Method: immunoSEQ multiplex PCR; TCRdb's copy keeps in-frame clones and lacks some. Of a few hundred thousand clones in the sample, approximately 86% were seen once. The material sequenced was peripheral blood. These receptors originate from a woman aged 70 to 79 with COVID-19, enrolled during active disease. Each CDR3 is given with its conserved first and last residue. The D gene is left open where the match is weak. Rows give clone size only sometimes, using once, few, many, or a class for an expanded clone.

d_gene	j_gene	abundance	v_gene	CDR3aa	CDR3nt
TRBD1	TRBJ1-2	few	TRBV11-2	CASSSQGDYGYTF	TGTGCCAGCAGCTCACAGGGGGACTATGGCTACACCTTC
TRBD1	TRBJ2-3	.	TRBV6-2/TRBV6-3	CASSPWTGTTDTQYF	TGTGCCAGCAGTCCCTGGACAGGTACCACAGATACGCAGTATTTT
TRBD2	TRBJ2-5	.	TRBV7-9	CASSLGGGFETQYF	TGTGCCAGCAGCTTGGGGGGAGGGTTCGAGACCCAGTACTTC
.	TRBJ1-2	.	TRBV5-1	CASSGGYGYTF	TGCGCCAGCAGTGGGGGGTATGGCTACACCTTC
TRBD1	TRBJ1-3	.	TRBV19	CASRDSHLSGTGNTIYF	TGTGCCAGCCGGGACAGTCACCTCAGCGGTACTGGAAACACCATATATTTT
.	TRBJ2-7	.	TRBV7-9	CASSPPLLNRSYEQYF	TGTGCCAGCAGCCCTCCCCTATTGAACAGATCCTACGAGCAGTACTTC
TRBD1	TRBJ2-1	.	TRBV10-1	CASPTGGPRLGGTYNEQFF	TGCGCCAGCCCTACAGGGGGCCCTAGATTGGGGGGAACCTACAATGAGCAGTTCTTC
TRBD1	TRBJ2-7	once	TRBV29-1	CSVMTGSYEQYF	TGCAGCGTTATGACAGGGTCCTACGAGCAGTACTTC
.	TRBJ2-3	.	TRBV20-1	CSATERDTQYF	TGCAGTGCCACTGAAAGAGATACGCAGTATTTT
.	TRBJ1-5	.	TRBV10-3	CAISEVSVRGHQPQHF	TGTGCCATCAGTGAGGTGTCTGTCCGAGGGCATCAGCCCCAGCATTTT
.	TRBJ2-3	once	TRBV29-1	CSVDAGPTDTQYF	TGCAGCGTTGACGCGGGGCCCACAGATACGCAGTATTTT
.	TRBJ1-5	.	TRBV10-3	CAIEGDTGPQHF	TGTGCCATCGAGGGGGACACGGGGCCCCAGCATTTT
.	TRBJ2-7	.	TRBV5-6	CASSAGSSYEQYF	TGTGCCAGCAGCGCAGGAAGCTCCTACGAGCAGTACTTC
TRBD1	TRBJ1-2	.	TRBV29-1	CSVARGRRGGYTF	TGCAGCGTTGCCAGGGGGCGGAGGGGTGGCTACACCTTC
.	TRBJ2-7	.	TRBV28	CASSFRRTLSYEQYF	TGTGCCAGCAGTTTCCGTCGGACTCTCTCCTACGAGCAGTACTTC
TRBD1	TRBJ2-7	.	TRBV6-5	CASKGQLSSYEQYF	TGTGCCAGCAAGGGACAGTTGAGCTCCTACGAGCAGTACTTC
TRBD2	TRBJ2-2	.	TRBV24-1	CATKEGLGGPGELFF	TGTGCCACCAAGGAAGGACTAGGAGGCCCCGGGGAGCTGTTTTTT
.	TRBJ1-6	.	TRBV28	CASSASNSPLHF	TGTGCCAGCAGTGCGTCTAATTCACCCCTCCACTTT
.	TRBJ1-1	.	TRBV7-2	CASSPLEEGGTEAFF	TGTGCCAGCAGCCCTCTCGAGGAGGGAGGAACTGAAGCTTTCTTT
.	TRBJ1-5	.	TRBV7-9	CASSLDQGGQPQHF	TGTGCCAGCAGCTTAGATCAGGGAGGACAGCCCCAGCATTTT
.	TRBJ2-7	.	TRBV11-2	CASSPSYEQYF	TGTGCCAGCAGCCCTAGCTACGAGCAGTACTTC
TRBD1	TRBJ2-7	.	TRBV5-6	CASSGQGYEQYF	TGTGCCAGCAGCGGACAGGGCTACGAGCAGTACTTC
TRBD2	TRBJ2-5	once	TRBV6-2/TRBV6-3	CASGLAGAQETQYF	TGTGCCAGCGGCCTAGCGGGGGCCCAAGAGACCCAGTACTTC
.	TRBJ2-1	.	TRBV18	CASSPGITRDNEQFF	TGTGCCAGCTCACCGGGCATCACCAGGGACAATGAGCAGTTCTTC
.	TRBJ1-3	.	TRBV7-8	CASSFREGNTIYF	TGTGCCAGCAGCTTCCGGGAGGGAAACACCATATATTTT
TRBD1	TRBJ1-5	.	TRBV5-6	CASSFSRDRGLNQPQHF	TGTGCCAGCAGCTTCTCCCGGGACAGGGGACTTAATCAGCCCCAGCATTTT
TRBD1	TRBJ2-3	.	TRBV24-1	CATSVAGTGSTDTQYF	TGTGCCACCAGTGTAGCCGGGACAGGGAGCACAGATACGCAGTATTTT
TRBD1	TRBJ2-7	.	TRBV30	CAWSVQGTVEQYF	TGTGCCTGGAGTGTACAAGGGACAGTCGAGCAGTACTTC
.	TRBJ2-1	.	TRBV6-2/TRBV6-3	CASSYKLDEQFF	TGTGCCAGCAGTTACAAGCTTGATGAGCAGTTCTTC
.	TRBJ1-2	.	TRBV4-3	CASSQDPGFNYGYTF	TGCGCCAGCAGCCAAGATCCTGGCTTTAACTATGGCTACACCTTC
.	TRBJ2-7	.	TRBV5-4	CASSSPTQYEQYF	TGTGCCAGCAGCTCCCCCACTCAATACGAGCAGTACTTC
.	TRBJ1-1	.	TRBV9	CASSPGLMNTEAFF	TGTGCCAGCAGCCCGGGACTGATGAACACTGAAGCTTTCTTT
TRBD1	TRBJ2-7	.	TRBV27	CASSFGTGGYEQYF	TGTGCCAGCAGTTTCGGGACAGGGGGGTACGAGCAGTACTTC
TRBD1	TRBJ1-1	once	TRBV3-1/TRBV3-2	CASSLQGAGTEAFF	TGTGCCAGCAGCCTGCAGGGGGCTGGCACTGAAGCTTTCTTT
.	TRBJ1-1	.	TRBV3-1/TRBV3-2	CASSRDLGQVNTEAFF	TGTGCCAGCAGCCGCGACCTCGGCCAGGTGAACACTGAAGCTTTCTTT
.	TRBJ1-2	.	TRBV11-2	CASSPRGYNYGYTF	TGTGCCAGCAGTCCCCGAGGGTATAACTATGGCTACACCTTC
TRBD1	TRBJ1-1	.	TRBV11-2	CASSSIRGRTEAFF	TGTGCCAGCAGCTCGATCAGGGGGCGGACTGAAGCTTTCTTT
.	TRBJ1-5	.	TRBV7-9	CASSLEEETPQHF	TGTGCCAGCAGCTTAGAGGAGGAAACGCCCCAGCATTTT
.	TRBJ2-2	few	TRBV4-2	CASSQEEATGELFF	TGTGCCAGCAGCCAAGAGGAGGCGACCGGGGAGCTGTTTTTT
TRBD1	TRBJ1-1	.	TRBV7-2	CASSFGRDSEAFF	TGTGCCAGCAGCTTTGGCAGGGACAGTGAAGCTTTCTTT
.	TRBJ1-5	few	TRBV28	CASSPPPTPRGNQPQHF	TGTGCCAGCAGTCCCCCCCCCACACCGAGGGGCAATCAGCCCCAGCATTTT
TRBD1	TRBJ1-5	.	TRBV27	CASSPGTGVQPQHF	TGTGCCAGCAGTCCCGGGACAGGGGTTCAGCCCCAGCATTTT
.	TRBJ1-4	.	TRBV19	CASSQNRGEAEKLFF	TGTGCCAGTAGTCAGAATCGGGGGGAAGCTGAAAAACTGTTTTTT
.	TRBJ2-7	.	TRBV5-1	CASSPLTETYEQYF	TGCGCCAGCAGCCCTTTGACTGAAACCTACGAGCAGTACTTC
.	TRBJ1-5	.	TRBV6-1	CASSEVNRVRDQPQHF	TGTGCCAGCAGTGAGGTCAACAGGGTTAGAGATCAGCCCCAGCATTTT
TRBD2	TRBJ2-2	.	TRBV13	CASSFGTSGTGELFF	TGTGCCAGCAGCTTTGGGACTAGCGGCACCGGGGAGCTGTTTTTT